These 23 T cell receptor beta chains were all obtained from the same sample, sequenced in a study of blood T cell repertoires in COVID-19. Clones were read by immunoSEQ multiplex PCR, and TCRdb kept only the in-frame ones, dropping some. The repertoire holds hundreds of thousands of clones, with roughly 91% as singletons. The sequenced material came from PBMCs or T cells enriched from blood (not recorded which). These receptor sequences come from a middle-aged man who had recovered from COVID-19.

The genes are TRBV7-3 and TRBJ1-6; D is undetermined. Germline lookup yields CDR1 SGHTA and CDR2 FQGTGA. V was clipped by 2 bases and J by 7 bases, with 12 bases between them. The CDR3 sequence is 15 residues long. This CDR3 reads CASSLRGRENSPLHF. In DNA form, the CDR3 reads TGTGCCAGCAGCTTACGGGGAAGGGAGAATTCACCCCTCCACTTT.

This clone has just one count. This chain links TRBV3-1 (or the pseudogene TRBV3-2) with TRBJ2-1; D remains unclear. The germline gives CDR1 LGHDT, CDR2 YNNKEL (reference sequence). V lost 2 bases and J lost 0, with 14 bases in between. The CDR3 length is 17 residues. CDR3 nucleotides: TGTGCCAGCAGCCAAACGCTAGGCAGTAGCTCCTACAATGAGCAGTTCTTC. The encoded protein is CASSQTLGSSSYNEQFF.

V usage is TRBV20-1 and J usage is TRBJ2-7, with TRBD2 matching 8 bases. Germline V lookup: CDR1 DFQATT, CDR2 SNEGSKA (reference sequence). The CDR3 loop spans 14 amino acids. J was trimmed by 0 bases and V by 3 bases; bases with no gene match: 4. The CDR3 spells CSASGREGSYEQYF. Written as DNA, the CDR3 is TGCAGTGCTAGTGGCCGGGAGGGCTCCTACGAGCAGTACTTC.

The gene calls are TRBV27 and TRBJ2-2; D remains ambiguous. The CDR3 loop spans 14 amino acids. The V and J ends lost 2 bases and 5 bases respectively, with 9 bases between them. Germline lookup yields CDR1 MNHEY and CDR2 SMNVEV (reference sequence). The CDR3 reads CASSLQARTGELFF. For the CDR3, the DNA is TGTGCCAGCAGTTTACAGGCCCGAACCGGGGAGCTGTTTTTT.

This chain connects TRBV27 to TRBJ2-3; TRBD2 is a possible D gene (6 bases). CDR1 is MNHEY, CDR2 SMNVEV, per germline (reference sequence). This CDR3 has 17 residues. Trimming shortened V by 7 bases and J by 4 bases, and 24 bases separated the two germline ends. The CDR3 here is CASTQSGSSGRSDTQYF. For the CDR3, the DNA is TGTGCCAGCACCCAAAGCGGGTCCAGCGGGCGCTCAGATACGCAGTATTTT.

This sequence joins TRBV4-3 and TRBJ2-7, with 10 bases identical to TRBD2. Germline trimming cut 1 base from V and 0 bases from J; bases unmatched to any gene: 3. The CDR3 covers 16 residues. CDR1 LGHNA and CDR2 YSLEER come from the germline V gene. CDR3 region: CASSQGWTSGSYEQYF. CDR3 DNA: TGCGCCAGCAGCCAAGGTTGGACTAGCGGCTCCTACGAGCAGTACTTC.

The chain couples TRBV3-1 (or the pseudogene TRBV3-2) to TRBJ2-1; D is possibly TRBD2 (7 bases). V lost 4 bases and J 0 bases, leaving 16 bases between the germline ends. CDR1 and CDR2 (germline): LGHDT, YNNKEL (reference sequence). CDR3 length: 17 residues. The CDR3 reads CASSRRTAGSSYNEQFF. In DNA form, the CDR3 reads TGTGCCAGCAGCCGTCGGACAGCGGGGAGCTCCTACAATGAGCAGTTCTTC.

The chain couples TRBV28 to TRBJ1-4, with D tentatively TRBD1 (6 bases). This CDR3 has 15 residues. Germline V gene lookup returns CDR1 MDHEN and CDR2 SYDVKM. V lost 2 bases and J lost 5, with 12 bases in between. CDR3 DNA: TGTGCCAGCAGTTTAGGGCAGGGGCTAAATGAAAAACTGTTTTTT. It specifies CASSLGQGLNEKLFF.

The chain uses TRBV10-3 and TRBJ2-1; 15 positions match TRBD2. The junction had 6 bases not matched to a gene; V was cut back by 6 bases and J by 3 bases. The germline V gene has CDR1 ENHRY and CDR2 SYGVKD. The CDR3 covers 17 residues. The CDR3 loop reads CAISQGLAGGHYNEQFF. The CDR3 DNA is TGTGCCATCAGCCAAGGACTAGCGGGAGGGCACTACAATGAGCAGTTCTTC.

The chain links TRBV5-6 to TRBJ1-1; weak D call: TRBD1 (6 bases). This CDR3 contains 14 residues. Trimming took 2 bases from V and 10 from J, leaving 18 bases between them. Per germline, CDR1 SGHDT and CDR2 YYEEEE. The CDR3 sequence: CASSFRPGRGGAFF. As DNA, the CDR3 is TGTGCCAGCAGCTTTCGGCCAGGGCGAGGGGGAGCTTTCTTT.

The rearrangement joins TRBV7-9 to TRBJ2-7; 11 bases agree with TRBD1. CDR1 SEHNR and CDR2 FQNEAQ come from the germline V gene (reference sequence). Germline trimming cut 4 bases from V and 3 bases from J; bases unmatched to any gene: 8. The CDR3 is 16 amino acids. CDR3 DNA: TGTGCCAGCAGCTCGGACAGGGGGCAAAAAAGCTACGAGCAGTACTTC. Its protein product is CASSSDRGQKSYEQYF.

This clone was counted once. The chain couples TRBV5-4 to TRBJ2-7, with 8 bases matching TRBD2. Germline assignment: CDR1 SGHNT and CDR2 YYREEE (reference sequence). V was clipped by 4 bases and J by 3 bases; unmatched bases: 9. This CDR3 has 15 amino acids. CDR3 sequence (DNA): TGTGCCAGCAGCCCCGGGCAGCGGGGGAGCTACGAGCAGTACTTC. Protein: CASSPGQRGSYEQYF.

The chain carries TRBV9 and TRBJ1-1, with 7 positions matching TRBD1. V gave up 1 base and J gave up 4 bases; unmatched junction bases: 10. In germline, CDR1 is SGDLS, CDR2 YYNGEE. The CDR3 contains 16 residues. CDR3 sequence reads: CASSVQTGMRATEAFF. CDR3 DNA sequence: TGTGCCAGCAGCGTACAGACAGGGATGAGGGCCACTGAAGCTTTCTTT. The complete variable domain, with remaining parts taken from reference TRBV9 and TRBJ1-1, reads DSGVTQTPKHLITATGQRVTLRCSPRSGDLSVYWYQQSLDQGLQFLIQYYNGEERAKGNILERFSAQQFPDLHSELNLSSLELGDSALYFCASSVQTGMRATEAFFGQGTRLTVV.

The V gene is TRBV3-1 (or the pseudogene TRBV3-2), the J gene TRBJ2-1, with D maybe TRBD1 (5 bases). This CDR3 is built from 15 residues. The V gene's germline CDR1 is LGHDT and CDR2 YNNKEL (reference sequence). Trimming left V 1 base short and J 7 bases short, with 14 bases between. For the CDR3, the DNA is TGTGCCAGCAGCCAAGGCAGGGCTTTTATGAATGAGCAGTTCTTC. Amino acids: CASSQGRAFMNEQFF.

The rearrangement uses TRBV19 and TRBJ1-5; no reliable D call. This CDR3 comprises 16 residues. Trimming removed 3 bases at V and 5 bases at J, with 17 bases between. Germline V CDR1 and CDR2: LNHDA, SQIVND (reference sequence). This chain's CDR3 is CASSIMGSEKDQPQHF. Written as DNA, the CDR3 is TGTGCCAGTAGTATTATGGGCTCCGAGAAAGATCAGCCCCAGCATTTT.

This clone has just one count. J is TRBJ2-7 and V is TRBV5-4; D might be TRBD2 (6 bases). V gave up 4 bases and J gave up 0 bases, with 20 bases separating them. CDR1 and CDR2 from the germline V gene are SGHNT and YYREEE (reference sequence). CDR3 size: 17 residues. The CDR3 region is CASSPGAGQSFSYEQYF. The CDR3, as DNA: TGTGCCAGCAGCCCGGGAGCCGGGCAGTCTTTCTCCTACGAGCAGTACTTC.

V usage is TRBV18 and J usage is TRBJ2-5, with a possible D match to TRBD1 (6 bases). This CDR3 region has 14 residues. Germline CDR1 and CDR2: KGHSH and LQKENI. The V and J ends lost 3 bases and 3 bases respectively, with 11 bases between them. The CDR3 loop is CASSPAYREETQYF. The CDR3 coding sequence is TGTGCCAGCTCACCCGCTTACAGGGAAGAGACCCAGTACTTC.

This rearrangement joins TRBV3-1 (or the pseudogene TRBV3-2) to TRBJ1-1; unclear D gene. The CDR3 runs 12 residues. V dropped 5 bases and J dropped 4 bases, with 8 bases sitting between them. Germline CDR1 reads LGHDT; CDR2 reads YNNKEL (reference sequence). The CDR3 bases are TGTGCCAGCAGCGGGGAGGGCACTGAAGCTTTCTTT. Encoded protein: CASSGEGTEAFF.

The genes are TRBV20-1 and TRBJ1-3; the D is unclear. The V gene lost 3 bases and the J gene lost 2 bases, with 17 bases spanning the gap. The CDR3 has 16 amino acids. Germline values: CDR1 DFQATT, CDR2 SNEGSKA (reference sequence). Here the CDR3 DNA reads TGCAGTGCTAGTGGGTCCGGCAGCGCAACTGGAAACACCATATATTTT. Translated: CSASGSGSATGNTIYF.

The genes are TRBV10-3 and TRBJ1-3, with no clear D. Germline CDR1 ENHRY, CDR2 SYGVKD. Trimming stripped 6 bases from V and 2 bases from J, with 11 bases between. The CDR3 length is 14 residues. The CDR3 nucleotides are TGTGCCATCAGGGGAGACTCGGCTGGAAACACCATATATTTT. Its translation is CAIRGDSAGNTIYF.

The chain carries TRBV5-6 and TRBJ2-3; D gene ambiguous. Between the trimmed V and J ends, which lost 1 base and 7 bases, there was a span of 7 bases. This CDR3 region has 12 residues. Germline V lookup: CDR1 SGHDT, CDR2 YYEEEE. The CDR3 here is CASSLKRNTQYF. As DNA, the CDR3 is TGTGCCAGCAGCTTGAAGCGAAATACGCAGTATTTT. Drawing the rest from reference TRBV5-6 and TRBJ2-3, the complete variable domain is DAGVTQSPTHLIKTRGQQVTLRCSPKSGHDTVSWYQQALGQGPQFIFQYYEEEERQRGNFPDRFSGHQFPNYSSELNVNALLLGDSALYLCASSLKRNTQYFGPGTRLTVL.

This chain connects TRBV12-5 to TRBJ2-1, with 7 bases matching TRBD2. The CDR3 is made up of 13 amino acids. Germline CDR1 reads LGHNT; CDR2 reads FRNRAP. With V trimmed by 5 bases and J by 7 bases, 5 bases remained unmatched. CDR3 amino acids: CASGLAAPNEQFF. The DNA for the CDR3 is TGTGCTAGTGGTCTAGCGGCCCCGAATGAGCAGTTCTTC.

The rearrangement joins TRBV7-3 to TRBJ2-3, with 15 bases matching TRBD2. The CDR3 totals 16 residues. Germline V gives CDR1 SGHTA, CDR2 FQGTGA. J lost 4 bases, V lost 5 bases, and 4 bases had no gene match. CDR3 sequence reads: CASSTGLAGGADTQYF. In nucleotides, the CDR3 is TGTGCCAGCAGCACCGGACTAGCGGGGGGGGCAGATACGCAGTATTTT.